This record looks at one T cell receptor beta chain sequence and its context. It lacks a known antigen. Within one base of it there is no much larger clone, and no base qualities were kept. Healthy HIV-negative adults with no recently reported acute infections or vaccinations were included as donors. All donors were Caucasian adults living in Nashville, Tennessee, USA. Magnetic negative selection was used to enrich CD4+ T cells, after which naive cells were positively selected on CD45RA and the negative fraction became the memory subset. After blood collection by leukapheresis, PBMCs were isolated using Ficoll-Histopaque density gradient centrifugation and then cryopreserved in the vapor phase of liquid nitrogen. Analytical flow cytometry was used to check the purity and quantity of each magnetically sorted T cell population. Each sorted fraction had its genomic DNA isolated and then quantified by UV absorbance on a Nanodrop 2000c.

Using the deep immunoSEQ assay, multiplex PCR amplified TCR CDR3 regions from genomic DNA. Extracted genomic DNA from each cell subset was distributed evenly across all wells of several immunoSEQ 96-well plates, and each plate was treated as a replicate. For sorted subsets, each replicate PCR was loaded with roughly 200 ng genomic DNA, equivalent to approximately 27,000 T cell genomes. Purified libraries were measured with a Qubit 3.0 fluorometer, size-checked on a Bioanalyzer 2100, and measured again with the KAPA Library Quantification kit. Every immunoSEQ 96-well plate was sequenced on a dedicated single-read 150-cycle Illumina NextSeq 550 flow cell. The authors' pipeline ran thus. Because only junctional sequences without quality scores were contained in the immunoSEQ output, filtering matching that applied to full-length reads could not be performed. Sequences were annotated with PyIR, a Python wrapper for IgBLAST v1.9, and V/J genes and CDR3 were assigned using IMGT germline references. Reads were filtered out if the reads had weak V/J assignments (E-value above 1e-6), no CDR3, stop codons, out-of-frame junctions, or ambiguous translated residues. A V3J clonotype was defined by an identical inferred V gene, J gene, and CDR3 amino acid sequence. The percentage overlap between two repertoires was calculated by dividing the number of shared unique clonotypes by the size of the smaller repertoire. Richness of each repertoire was evaluated using RTK rarefaction, the Chao1 estimator, and Recon v2.1 estimates of unobserved clonotypes. Generation probabilities for all TCRbeta clonotypes obtained by the gDNA method from a few donors were computed using OLGA. The immuneACCESS repertoire file appears here via TCRdb, limited to in-frame rearrangements. These files lack a portion of the clones; in checked studies, under half of the deficit traces to unresolved V genes, and the cause of the others is not known. That table supplies the V and J calls and clone size; D and trimming were determined from the DNA. The sample table records around 350,000 clones; over 70% of these occur just once. The top ten clones comprise around 9.3% of the sample.

The data are from a study of shared clonotypes between healthy human individuals (dated by TCRdb to the early 2020s). At the level of the whole study: The cohort included three men and a couple of women between 18 and 49 years of age. For each donor, three plates each were used for CD4 naive and CD4 memory, two plates were used for CD8 naive, and one plate was used for CD8 memory. Blood TCR repertoires of a handful of healthy adults were deeply sequenced to estimate repertoire size and the extent of clonotype sharing between individuals. To increase sequencing depth and limit assay-specific biases, TCR repertoire library preparation and sequencing were carried out by different laboratories using diverse techniques. Leukapheresis yielded between about 0.94 and 8.9 billion PBMCs per donor. What the authors observed across the whole study: Naive subsets generally had larger estimated clonotype richness than memory subsets. Sampling was restricted to blood, and TCR repertoires in tissue are likely to differ from TCR repertoires in blood. Rarefaction of sorted-subset datasets indicated incomplete sequencing despite the large sequencing depth. Because the study included a small number of donors, the genetic and exposure-history diversity represented was limited. Clonotypes shared by all four sorted-subset donors showed higher generation probabilities than non-shared clonotypes. Pairwise subsampling led to the expectation that sequencing depth would affect the degree of clonotype sharing among donors. Approximately 5% of naive CD4, 3.5% of naive CD8, approximately 2% of memory CD4, and 0.4% of memory CD8 clonotypes were shared across a few donors.

This receptor was identified in a man under 40 in good health. The sequenced sample consisted of memory CD4+ T cells sorted from blood. This specimen's cell subset or site label, interpreted: CD45RA-negative fraction.

The nucleotide sequence reads as follows: TGTGCCACCAGCAGAGATCTTGCTAGCGGTACCTACGAGCAGTACTTC. Its product reads: CATSRDLASGTYEQYF. The rearrangement joined TRBV15 to TRBJ2-7, with TRBD2 identical over 7 junction bases. For CDR1 and CDR2, the germline V gene (reference sequence) lists LNHNV and YYDKDF. The junction shows trimming of 0 bases on V and 2 bases on J, and the gene matches do not reach 7 bases of it. The CDR3 sequence holds 16 residues, the cysteine and phenylalanine included. The kept DNA is CDR3 alone, 48 bases in frame from the first base.